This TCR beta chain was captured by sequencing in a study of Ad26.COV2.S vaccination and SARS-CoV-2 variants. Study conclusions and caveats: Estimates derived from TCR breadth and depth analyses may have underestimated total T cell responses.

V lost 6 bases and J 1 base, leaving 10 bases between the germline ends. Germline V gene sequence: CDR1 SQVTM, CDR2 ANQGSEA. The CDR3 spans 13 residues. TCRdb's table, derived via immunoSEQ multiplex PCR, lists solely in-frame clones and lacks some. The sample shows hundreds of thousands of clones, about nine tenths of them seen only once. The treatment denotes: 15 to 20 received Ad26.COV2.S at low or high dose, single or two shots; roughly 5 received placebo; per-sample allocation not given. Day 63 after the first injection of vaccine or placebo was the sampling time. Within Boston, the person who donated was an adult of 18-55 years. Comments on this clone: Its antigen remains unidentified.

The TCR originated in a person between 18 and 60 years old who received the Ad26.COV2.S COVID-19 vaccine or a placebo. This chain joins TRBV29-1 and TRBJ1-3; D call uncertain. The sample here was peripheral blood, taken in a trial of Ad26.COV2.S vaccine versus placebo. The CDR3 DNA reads TGCAGCGTCGGGCCCGCTTCTGGAAACACCATATATTTT. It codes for CSVGPASGNTIYF.